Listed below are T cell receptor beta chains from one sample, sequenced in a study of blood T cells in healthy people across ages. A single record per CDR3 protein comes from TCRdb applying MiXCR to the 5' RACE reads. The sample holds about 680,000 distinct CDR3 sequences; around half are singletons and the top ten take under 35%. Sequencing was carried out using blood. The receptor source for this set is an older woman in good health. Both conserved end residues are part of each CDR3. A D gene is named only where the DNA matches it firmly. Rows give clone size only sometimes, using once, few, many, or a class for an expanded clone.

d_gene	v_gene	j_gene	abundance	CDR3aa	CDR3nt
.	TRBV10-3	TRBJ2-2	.	CAITSWSGELFF	TGTGCCATCACATCCTGGTCCGGGGAGCTGTTTTTT
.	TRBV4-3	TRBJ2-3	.	CASSQDQGGENTQYF	TGCGCCAGCAGCCAAGATCAGGGTGGGGAAAATACGCAGTATTTT
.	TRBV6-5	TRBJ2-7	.	CASSTPLGSYNEQYF	TGTGCCAGCAGTACCCCCTTAGGCTCCTACAATGAGCAGTACTTC
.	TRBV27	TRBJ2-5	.	CASSLSVVGETQYF	TGTGCCAGCAGTTTATCGGTAGTGGGAGAGACCCAGTACTTC
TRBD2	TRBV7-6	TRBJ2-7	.	CASSARTSDSPYEQYF	TGTGCCAGCAGCGCCCGGACTAGCGATTCCCCCTACGAGCAGTACTTC
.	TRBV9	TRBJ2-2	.	CASRSVGVNTGELFF	TGTGCCAGCAGATCGGTTGGGGTCAACACCGGGGAGCTGTTTTTT
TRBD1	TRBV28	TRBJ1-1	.	CASGPRQGVAFF	TGTGCCAGCGGACCCCGACAGGGCGTAGCTTTCTTT
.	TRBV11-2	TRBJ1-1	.	CASSLDWSEAFF	TGTGCCAGCAGCTTAGATTGGTCAGAAGCTTTCTTT
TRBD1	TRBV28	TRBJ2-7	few	CASSPGDRGVYEQYF	TGTGCCAGCAGCCCTGGGGACAGGGGCGTCTACGAGCAGTACTTC
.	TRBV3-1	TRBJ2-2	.	CASSPESYTGELFF	TGTGCCAGCAGCCCGGAGAGCTACACCGGGGAGCTGTTTTTT
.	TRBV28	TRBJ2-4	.	CASSFPGLAKNIQYF	TGTGCCAGCAGCTTCCCAGGCCTAGCCAAAAACATTCAGTACTTC
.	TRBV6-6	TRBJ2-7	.	CASTRGGTATYEQYF	TGTGCCAGCACCCGAGGCGGGACCGCCACCTACGAGCAGTACTTC
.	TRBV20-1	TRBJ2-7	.	CSAREPGLGLYEQYF	TGCAGTGCTAGAGAACCGGGACTGGGGCTCTACGAGCAGTACTTC
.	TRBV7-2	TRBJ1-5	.	CASSLTRDSNQPQHF	TGTGCCAGCAGCTTGACTCGGGATAGCAATCAGCCCCAGCATTTT
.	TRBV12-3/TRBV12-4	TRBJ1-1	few	CASRPPAWGTEAFF	TGTGCCAGCAGGCCACCCGCCTGGGGCACTGAAGCTTTCTTT
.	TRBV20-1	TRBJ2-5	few	CSALKDPSQETQYF	TGCAGTGCCCTTAAAGATCCCTCCCAAGAGACCCAGTACTTC
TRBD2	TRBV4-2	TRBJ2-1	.	CASSQVKEAGVRNEQFF	TGTGCCAGCAGCCAAGTGAAGGAAGCGGGAGTACGCAATGAGCAGTTCTTC
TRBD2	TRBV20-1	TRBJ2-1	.	CSARDLSPGLAGGHNEQFF	TGCAGTGCTAGAGACCTCTCCCCGGGACTAGCGGGAGGTCATAATGAGCAGTTCTTC
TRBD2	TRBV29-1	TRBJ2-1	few	CSVGTGEGQFF	TGCAGCGTTGGAACGGGGGAGGGGCAGTTCTTC
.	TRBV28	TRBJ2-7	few	CASISAKAHYEQYF	TGTGCCAGCATTTCGGCCAAAGCCCACTACGAGCAGTACTTC
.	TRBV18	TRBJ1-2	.	CASAPPPNYGYTF	TGTGCCAGCGCACCACCCCCTAACTATGGCTACACCTTC
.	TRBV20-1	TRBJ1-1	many	CSARDRRTPLEAFF	TGCAGTGCTAGAGATAGGCGGACGCCCCTTGAAGCTTTCTTT
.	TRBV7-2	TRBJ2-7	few	CARASDVFSYEQYF	TGTGCCAGAGCCTCGGACGTCTTCTCCTACGAGCAGTACTTC
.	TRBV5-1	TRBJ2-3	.	CASSAQGGMVTDTQYF	TGCGCCAGCAGCGCCCAGGGGGGGATGGTCACAGATACGCAGTATTTT
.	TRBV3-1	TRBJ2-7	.	CASSQWGEYEQYF	TGTGCCAGCAGCCAATGGGGAGAATACGAGCAGTACTTC
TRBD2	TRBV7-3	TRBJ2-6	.	CASSLMSGGSSGANVLTF	TGTGCCAGCAGCTTAATGAGCGGGGGGTCCTCTGGGGCCAACGTCCTGACTTTC
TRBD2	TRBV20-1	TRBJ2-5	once	CSARVATSGQETQYF	TGCAGTGCTAGGGTGGCGACTAGCGGGCAAGAGACCCAGTACTTC
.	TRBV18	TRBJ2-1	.	CASSPNQFNEQFF	TGTGCCAGCTCACCAAACCAGTTCAATGAGCAGTTCTTC
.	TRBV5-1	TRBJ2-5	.	CASSLEPSNNEQYF	TGCGCCAGCAGCTTGGAACCGTCGAACAATGAGCAGTACTTC
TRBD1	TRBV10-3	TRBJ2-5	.	CAIRKTGGETQYF	TGTGCCATCAGAAAAACAGGGGGCGAGACCCAGTACTTC
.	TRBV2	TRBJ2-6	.	CASSTTGVPGANVLTF	TGTGCCAGCAGCACAACCGGGGTACCTGGGGCCAACGTCCTGACTTTC
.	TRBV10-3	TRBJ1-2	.	CAISESPDTRGGYTF	TGTGCCATCAGTGAGTCCCCTGACACGAGAGGAGGCTACACCTTC
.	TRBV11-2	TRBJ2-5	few	CASRPGSWSQETQYF	TGTGCCAGCAGACCCGGGAGTTGGAGCCAAGAGACCCAGTACTTC
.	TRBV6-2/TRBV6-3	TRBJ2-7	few	CASSYSPLSYEQYF	TGTGCCAGCAGTTACTCACCCTTATCCTACGAGCAGTACTTC
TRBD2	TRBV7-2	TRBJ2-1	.	CASSLRKSASGSSNEQFF	TGTGCCAGCAGCTTACGTAAGTCGGCTAGCGGGAGTAGCAATGAGCAGTTCTTC
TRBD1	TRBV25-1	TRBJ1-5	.	CASSEFRQGAFSQHF	TGTGCCAGCAGTGAGTTCCGACAGGGGGCCTTCTCCCAGCATTTT
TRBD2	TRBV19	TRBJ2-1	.	CASGRARGEFF	TGTGCCAGTGGACGAGCCCGGGGGGAGTTCTTC
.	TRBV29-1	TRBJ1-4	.	CSVAQTPRVLSEKLFF	TGCAGCGTTGCTCAAACCCCGAGGGTGTTGAGTGAAAAACTGTTTTTT
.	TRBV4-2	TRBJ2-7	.	CASSQPTGDPSYEQYF	TGTGCCAGCAGCCAACCTACAGGCGATCCCTCCTACGAGCAGTACTTC
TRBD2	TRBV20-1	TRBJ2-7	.	CSARMTSASEGKQYF	TGCAGTGCTAGGATGACTAGCGCGAGCGAGGGTAAGCAGTACTTC
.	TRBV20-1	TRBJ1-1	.	CSGRGGDEWTEAFF	TGCAGTGGACGGGGAGGGGACGAGTGGACTGAAGCTTTCTTT
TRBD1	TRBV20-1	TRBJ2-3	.	CSARAPGQGAKRTDTQYF	TGCAGTGCTAGGGCCCCTGGACAGGGGGCGAAACGCACAGATACGCAGTATTTT
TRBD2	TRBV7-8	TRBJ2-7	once	CASSLERGASYGQYF	TGTGCCAGCAGCTTAGAGCGGGGGGCCTCCTACGGGCAGTACTTC
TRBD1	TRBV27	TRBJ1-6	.	CASSPGPQGVGSPLHF	TGTGCCAGCAGTCCCGGCCCCCAGGGGGTAGGTTCACCCCTCCACTTT
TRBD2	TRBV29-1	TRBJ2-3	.	CSVGGPSGDFTDTQYF	TGCAGCGTTGGAGGACCTAGCGGGGACTTCACAGATACGCAGTATTTT
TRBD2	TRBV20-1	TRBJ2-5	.	CSAGTSGTQETQYF	TGCAGTGCTGGGACTAGCGGGACCCAAGAGACCCAGTACTTC
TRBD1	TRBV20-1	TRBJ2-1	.	CSASSRTGSYNEQFF	TGCAGTGCTAGTTCCAGGACAGGGTCCTACAATGAGCAGTTCTTC